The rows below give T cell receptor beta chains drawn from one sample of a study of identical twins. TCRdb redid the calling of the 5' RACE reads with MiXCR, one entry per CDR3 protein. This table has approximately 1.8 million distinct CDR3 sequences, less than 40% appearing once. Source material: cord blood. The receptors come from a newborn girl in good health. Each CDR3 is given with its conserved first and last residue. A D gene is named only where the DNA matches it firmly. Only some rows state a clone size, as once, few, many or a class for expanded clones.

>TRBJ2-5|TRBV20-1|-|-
CSARRGITETQYF
TGCAGTGCTAGGAGGGGTATTACGGAGACCCAGTACTTC
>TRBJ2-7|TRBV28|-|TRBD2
CASSPPGLAEYNEQYF
TGTGCCAGCAGTCCGCCGGGACTAGCGGAATACAATGAGCAGTACTTC
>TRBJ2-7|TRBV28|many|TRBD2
CASSLQAGTSYEQYF
TGTGCCAGCAGTTTACAAGCGGGGACCTCCTACGAGCAGTACTTC
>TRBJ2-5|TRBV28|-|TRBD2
CASTLQSGRVQETQYF
TGTGCCAGCACCCTTCAAAGCGGGAGGGTCCAAGAGACCCAGTACTTC
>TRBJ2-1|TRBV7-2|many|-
CASSFDRGNYNEQFF
TGTGCCAGCAGCTTTGATCGGGGGAACTACAATGAGCAGTTCTTC
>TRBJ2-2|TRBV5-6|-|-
CASSFIGELFF
TGTGCCAGCAGCTTTATCGGGGAGCTGTTTTTT
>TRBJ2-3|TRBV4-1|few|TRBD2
CASSQGLFRASGGATDTQYF
TGCGCCAGCAGCCAAGGTCTGTTTAGGGCTAGCGGGGGGGCGACAGATACGCAGTATTTT
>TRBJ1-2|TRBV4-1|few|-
CASSQGRRNNYGYTF
TGCGCCAGCAGCCAAGGGAGGAGGAATAACTATGGCTACACCTTC
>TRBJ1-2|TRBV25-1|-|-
CASSEVAPNYGYTF
TGTGCCAGCAGTGAAGTAGCACCTAACTATGGCTACACCTTC
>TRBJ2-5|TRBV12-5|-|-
CASGLGRWETQYF
TGTGCTAGTGGTTTGGGACGATGGGAGACCCAGTACTTC
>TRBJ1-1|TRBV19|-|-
CASSIARGATEAFF
TGTGCCAGTAGTATAGCGAGGGGGGCCACTGAAGCTTTCTTT
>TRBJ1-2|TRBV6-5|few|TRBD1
CASADDRGVYGYTF
TGTGCCAGCGCGGACGACAGGGGGGTGTATGGCTACACCTTC
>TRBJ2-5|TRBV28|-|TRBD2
CASSTRTSAPYPPTITRTQYF
TGTGCCAGCAGTACCCGGACTAGCGCTCCGTATCCTCCAACTATCACCAGGACCCAGTACTTC
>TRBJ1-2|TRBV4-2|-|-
CASSQAARGFDYGYTF
TGTGCCAGCAGCCAAGCCGCCCGGGGGTTTGACTATGGCTACACCTTC
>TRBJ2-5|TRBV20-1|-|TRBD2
CSARRLAVQETQYF
TGCAGTGCTAGACGACTAGCGGTCCAAGAGACCCAGTACTTC
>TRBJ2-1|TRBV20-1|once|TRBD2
CSARPGLAGVGEQFF
TGCAGTGCTAGACCGGGACTAGCGGGAGTAGGTGAGCAGTTCTTC
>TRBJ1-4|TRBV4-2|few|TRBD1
CASSQPTGRNEKLFF
TGTGCCAGCAGCCAGCCGACAGGGAGAAATGAAAAACTGTTTTTT
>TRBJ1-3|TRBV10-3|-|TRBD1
CAISEVRGPGNTIYF
TGTGCCATCAGTGAGGTCAGGGGGCCTGGAAACACCATATATTTT
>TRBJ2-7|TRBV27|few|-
CASSLSPTRTYEQYF
TGTGCCAGCAGTTTATCCCCGACTAGAACCTACGAGCAGTACTTC
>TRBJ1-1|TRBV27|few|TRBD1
CASSPTRQGETPEAFF
TGTGCCAGCAGCCCCACACGACAGGGAGAAACTCCGGAAGCTTTCTTT
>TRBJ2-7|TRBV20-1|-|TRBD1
CSAPRDRGYEQYF
TGCAGTGCTCCCCGGGACAGGGGATACGAGCAGTACTTC
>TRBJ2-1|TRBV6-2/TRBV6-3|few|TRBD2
CASRPGTSVGNEQFF
TGTGCCAGCAGGCCCGGGACTAGCGTGGGGAATGAGCAGTTCTTC
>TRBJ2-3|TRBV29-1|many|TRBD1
CSAGTGGADTQYF
TGCAGCGCCGGGACAGGGGGCGCAGATACGCAGTATTTT
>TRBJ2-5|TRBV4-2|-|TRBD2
CASSRTSTNSPRETQYF
TGTGCCAGCAGCCGGACTAGCACAAACTCGCCGCGAGAGACCCAGTACTTC
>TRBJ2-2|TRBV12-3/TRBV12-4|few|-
CAVQGLPNTGELFF
TGTGCCGTACAGGGACTACCGAACACCGGGGAGCTGTTTTTT
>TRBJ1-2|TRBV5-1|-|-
CASSLGGIGANYGYTF
TGCGCCAGCAGCTTGGGGGGCATAGGAGCTAACTATGGCTACACCTTC
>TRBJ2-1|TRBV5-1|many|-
CASSLSGSYNEQFF
TGTGCCAGCAGCTTAAGCGGCTCCTACAATGAGCAGTTCTTC
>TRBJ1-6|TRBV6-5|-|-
CASNRVRSYSSPLHF
TGTGCCAGCAACCGGGTCCGCTCCTATAGTTCACCCCTCCACTTT
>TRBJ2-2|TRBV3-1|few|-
CASSQGHGGELFF
TGTGCCAGCAGCCAGGGGCATGGCGGGGAGCTGTTTTTT
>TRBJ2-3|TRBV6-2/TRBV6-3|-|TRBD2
CASRPMGRLAGEEPDTQYF
TGTGCCAGCAGGCCAATGGGCCGACTAGCGGGAGAGGAGCCAGATACGCAGTATTTT
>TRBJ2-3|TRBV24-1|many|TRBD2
CATSEYPSGRTDTQYF
TGTGCCACCAGTGAATACCCTAGCGGGAGGACAGATACGCAGTATTTT
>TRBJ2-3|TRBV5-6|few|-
CASTRKWAGASDTQYF
TGTGCCAGCACGAGGAAATGGGCGGGGGCATCAGATACGCAGTATTTT
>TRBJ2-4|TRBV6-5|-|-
CASSYWQGRTAKNIQYF
TGTGCCAGCAGTTACTGGCAGGGAAGGACGGCCAAAAACATTCAGTACTTC
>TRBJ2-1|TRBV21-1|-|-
CASSKALNRGNEQFF
TGTGCCAGCAGCAAAGCGCTAAACAGGGGGAATGAGCAGTTCTTC
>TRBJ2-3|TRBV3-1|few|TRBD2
CASRHSGRLTDTQYF
TGTGCCAGCAGGCATAGCGGGAGGCTCACAGATACGCAGTATTTT
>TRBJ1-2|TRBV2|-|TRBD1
CASKDRANGYGYTF
TGTGCCAGCAAGGACAGGGCTAATGGCTATGGCTACACCTTC
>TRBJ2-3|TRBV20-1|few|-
CSAREPRRRDTQYF
TGCAGTGCTAGAGAGCCCCGTCGACGGGATACGCAGTATTTT
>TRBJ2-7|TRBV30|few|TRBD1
CAWSVGTGGLYEQYF
TGTGCCTGGAGTGTAGGGACAGGGGGCTTGTACGAGCAGTACTTC
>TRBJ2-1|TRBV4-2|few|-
CASSQELRDISYNEQFF
TGTGCCAGCAGCCAAGAGTTGCGGGATATCTCCTACAATGAGCAGTTCTTC
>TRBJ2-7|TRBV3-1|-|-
CASSPPTRRGKQYF
TGTGCCAGCAGCCCCCCAACTAGAAGGGGAAAGCAGTACTTC
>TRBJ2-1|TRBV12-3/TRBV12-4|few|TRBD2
CASSRPGLVGYNEQFF
TGTGCCAGCAGCCGCCCCGGACTAGTCGGCTACAATGAGCAGTTCTTC
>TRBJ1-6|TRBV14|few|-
CASSYGGHYNSPLHF
TGTGCCAGCAGCTACGGCGGACATTATAATTCACCCCTCCACTTT
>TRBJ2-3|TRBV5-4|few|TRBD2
CASSLKRGLSTDTQYF
TGTGCCAGCAGCTTAAAGCGGGGGCTTAGCACAGATACGCAGTATTTT
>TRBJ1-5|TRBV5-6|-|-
CASSLQTGSVNQPQHF
TGTGCCAGCAGCTTGCAGACAGGATCGGTCAATCAGCCCCAGCATTTT
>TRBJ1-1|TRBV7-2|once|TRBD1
CASSFPGGMVFF
TGTGCCAGCAGCTTCCCAGGGGGCATGGTTTTCTTT
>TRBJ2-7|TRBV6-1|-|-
CASSDLASREQYF
TGTGCCAGCAGTGACCTCGCTAGCCGCGAGCAGTACTTC